The rows below give T cell receptor beta chains drawn from one sample of a study of T cell responses to AZD1222 COVID-19 vaccine. Profiled with immunoSEQ multiplex PCR; TCRdb holds only in-frame clones, not every one. The repertoire holds fewer than 200,000 clones, with about 92% as singletons. The material was peripheral blood, obtained on day 0 of AZD1222 vaccination. The receptors originated from an adult in good health. CDR3s include the opening cysteine and the closing phenylalanine or tryptophan. A D gene is named only where the DNA matches it firmly. Clone sizes are given selectively: once, few, many, or a class where the clone is expanded.

TRBJ1-1,-,-,TRBV10-3,TGTGCCATCAGTGAGTCGAACGACAGGACGTCTGAAGCTTTCTTT,CAISESNDRTSEAFF
TRBJ2-4,-,-,TRBV28,TGTGCCAGCAGTCGTACAGAGAACATTCAGTACTTC,CASSRTENIQYF
TRBJ1-5,TRBD1,-,TRBV5-1,TGCGCCAGCAGGCCGGGACAGGGAGTCAATCAGCCCCAGCATTTT,CASRPGQGVNQPQHF
TRBJ1-5,TRBD1,-,TRBV7-2,TGTGCCAGCAGCCGGACAGGGGATGGCAATCAGCCCCAGCATTTT,CASSRTGDGNQPQHF
TRBJ1-1,-,once,TRBV7-2,TGTGCCAGCAGTCCAAGGTGGGTTTTGGAAGCTTTCTTT,CASSPRWVLEAFF
TRBJ1-2,-,-,TRBV24-1,TGTGCCACCAGTGAGACACTAAACTATGGCTACACCTTC,CATSETLNYGYTF
TRBJ2-1,-,-,TRBV5-1,TGCGCCAGCAGCTGGGAACAGGGAAATGAGCAGTTCTTC,CASSWEQGNEQFF
TRBJ2-7,-,-,TRBV7-2,TGTGCCAGCAGCTTACGCGGTCGGGCTGGTGACGAGCAGTACTTC,CASSLRGRAGDEQYF
TRBJ2-2,-,-,TRBV6-4,TGTGCCAGCAGTCCTCAGGGTCGGAGCACCGGGGAGCTGTTTTTT,CASSPQGRSTGELFF
TRBJ2-1,TRBD2,-,TRBV12-3/TRBV12-4,TGTGCCAGCAGTTTAGGGGGGGGCAATGAGCAGTTCTTC,CASSLGGGNEQFF
TRBJ1-1,-,-,TRBV4-2,TGTGCCAGCAGCCAGAACACTGAAGCTTTCTTT,CASSQNTEAFF
TRBJ2-4,TRBD1,-,TRBV5-8,TGTGCCAGCAGCTTTGGGGACAGCAAAAACATTCAGTACTTC,CASSFGDSKNIQYF
TRBJ1-3,-,-,TRBV11-2,TGTGCCAGCAGCTCGACAATCGGGGTCTCTGGAAACACCATATATTTT,CASSSTIGVSGNTIYF
TRBJ1-5,-,-,TRBV28,TGTGCCAGCCAGGGTCAGGTCCAGAGCAATCAGCCCCAGCATTTT,CASQGQVQSNQPQHF
TRBJ1-2,-,-,TRBV7-2,TGTGCCAGCAGCTTAGATCATGGCTACACCTTC,CASSLDHGYTF
TRBJ1-2,-,-,TRBV19,TGTGCCAGTAAGTTTGGGGAGTTCGGCTACACCTTC,CASKFGEFGYTF
TRBJ2-1,TRBD2,-,TRBV19,TGTGCCAGTAGTCCAGGACTAGCGGGGGGGCGTGAGCAGTTCTTC,CASSPGLAGGREQFF
TRBJ1-2,TRBD1,-,TRBV5-1,TGCGCCAGCAGCTTGAACGCCGGACAGGGTTCAGATGGCTACACCTTC,CASSLNAGQGSDGYTF
TRBJ2-5,-,-,TRBV5-1,TGCGCCAGCAGCCTCAGGGGTGGGGAAGAGACCCAGTACTTC,CASSLRGGEETQYF
TRBJ2-6,-,-,TRBV7-8,TGTGCCAGCAGCTTAGGCTTTACACTCTCTGGGGCCAACGTCCTGACTTTC,CASSLGFTLSGANVLTF
TRBJ1-4,-,few,TRBV5-6,TGTGCCAGCAGCTTGACAGGGAGCGCAACTAATGAAAAACTGTTTTTT,CASSLTGSATNEKLFF
TRBJ1-6,-,-,TRBV6-5,TGTGCCAGCAGTTACGTTCAAACCCACTATAATTCACCCCTCCACTTT,CASSYVQTHYNSPLHF
TRBJ1-2,TRBD1,-,TRBV2,TGTGCCAGCAGTGATGGGGGACAGGGGGGTCTCTATGGCTACACCTTC,CASSDGGQGGLYGYTF
TRBJ1-1,-,-,TRBV5-1,TGCGCCAGCAGAGGAGGGGTAGCCACTGAAGCTTTCTTT,CASRGGVATEAFF
TRBJ2-3,-,-,TRBV25-1,TGTGCCAGCAGTGATGAGCGGCCCACAGATACGCAGTATTTT,CASSDERPTDTQYF